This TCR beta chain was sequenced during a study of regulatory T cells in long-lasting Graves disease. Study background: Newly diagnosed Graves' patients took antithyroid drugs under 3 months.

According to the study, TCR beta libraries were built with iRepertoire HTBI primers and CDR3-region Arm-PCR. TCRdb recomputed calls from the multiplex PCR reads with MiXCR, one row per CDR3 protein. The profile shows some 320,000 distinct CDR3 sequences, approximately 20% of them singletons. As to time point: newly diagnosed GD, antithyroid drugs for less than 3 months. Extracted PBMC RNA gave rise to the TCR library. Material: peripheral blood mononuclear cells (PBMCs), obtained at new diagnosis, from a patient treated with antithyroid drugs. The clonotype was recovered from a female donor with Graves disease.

CDR3 loop: CASTIRKVDTQYF. The CDR3 DNA follows: TGTGCCAGCACCATTAGAAAGGTGGATACGCAGTATTTT. V usage is TRBV5-6 and J usage is TRBJ2-3; D not certain. CDR1 is SGHDT and CDR2 is YYEEEE in the germline V gene. CDR3 length: 13 amino acids. The V end was cut by 6 bases, the J end by 6 bases, with 14 bases between.